One sample yielded the 12 T cell receptor beta chains listed below, sequenced in a study of T cell clonality in common variable immunodeficiency. Data came from immunoSEQ multiplex PCR; TCRdb stores just in-frame clones and leaves some out. The table lists roughly 40,000 clones, with no singletons. The sample consisted of peripheral blood mononuclear cells. All receptors come from a person between 18 and 75 years old in good health.

Ten or more counts support this clone. With the read ending 3 residues before the CDR3 end, the germline J gene is used to fill in that end. The chain recombines TRBV7-9 with TRBJ2-7, with D uncertain. V shed 7 bases and J shed 0 bases, with 13 bases lying between them. CDR1 is SEHNR, CDR2 FQNEAQ, per germline (reference sequence). The CDR3 length is 14 residues. CDR3 DNA (partial): TGTGCCAGCACCACCCTCGGGTACTCCTACGAG. Its protein is CASTTLGYSYE. The whole CDR3 region reads CASTTLGYSYEQYF.

Concerning this clone: The read ends 3 residues shy of where the CDR3 ends; the end is completed using the germline J gene. V is TRBV4-2 and J is TRBJ2-5, with 9 nucleotides matching TRBD2. The V segment lost 0 bases and the J segment 4 bases; nucleotides outside the gene matches: 12. This CDR3 is built from 18 residues. The germline gives CDR1 LGHNA, CDR2 YNFKEQ. CDR3 amino acids: CASSQDPPIAGAAETQYF. The sequenced CDR3 bases are TGTGCCAGCAGCCAAGATCCCCCCATAGCGGGAGCGGCAGAGACC.

This clone appeared a few times. Read coverage stops 3 residues before the CDR3 terminus; the germline J gene supplies the remainder. The chain carries TRBV30 and TRBJ1-5, with D uncertain. Germline loops: CDR1 GTSNPN, CDR2 SVGIG (reference sequence). Deletions cut 2 bases from V and 3 bases from J, with 5 bases between. The CDR3 runs 12 residues. CDR3 bases read: TGTGCCTGGAGTCATTTCAATCAGCCC. Its protein is CAWSHFNQP. The complete CDR3 reads CAWSHFNQPQHF. The full variable domain, rest sourced from reference TRBV30 and TRBJ1-5, is SQTIHQWPATLVQPVGSPLSLECTVEGTSNPNLYWYRQAAGRGLQLLFYSVGIGQISSEVPQNLSASRPQDRQFILSSKKLLLSDSGFYLCAWSHFNQPQHFGDGTRLSIL.

This clone came up many times. Read sequence stops 3 residues before the CDR3 end, and the germline J gene provides the missing end. The J gene is TRBJ1-2, the V gene TRBV19; weak D call: TRBD1 (5 bases). The CDR3 is 13 residues long. The V end lost 5 bases, the J end lost 7 bases, and 14 bases lay between the germline ends. Germline CDR1 and CDR2: LNHDA and SQIVND (reference sequence). The CDR3 spells CASSFGREGGYTF. The DNA read from the CDR3 is TGTGCCAGTAGTTTCGGCAGGGAAGGTGGC.

There are many counts of this clone. The sequenced fragment ends 3 residues before the CDR3 boundary, so the rest is inferred from the germline J gene. The chain uses TRBV5-1 and TRBJ2-7, with TRBD1 identical over 7 bases. J gave up 1 base and V 4 bases, and 5 bases lay outside the gene matches. Germline V gene sequence: CDR1 SGHRS, CDR2 YFSETQ. The CDR3 is 14 amino acids. The covered CDR3 bases are TGCGCCAGCAGCATATCAGGGGGATCCTACGAG. Amino acid sequence: CASSISGGSYE. The complete CDR3 reads CASSISGGSYEQYF. The full variable domain, in which reference TRBV5-1 and TRBJ2-7 provide the parts outside the CDR3, is KAGVTQTPRYLIKTRGQQVTLSCSPISGHRSVSWYQQTPGQGLQFLFEYFSETQRNKGNFPGRFSGRQFSNSRSEMNVSTLELGDSALYLCASSISGGSYEQYFGPGTRLTVT.

This clone has a handful of counts. The read comes to an end 3 residues before the CDR3 does, leaving the germline J gene to fill in the end. The V and J genes are TRBV5-1 and TRBJ2-7; 12 bases match TRBD2. The CDR3 runs 15 residues. The V segment lost 5 bases and the J segment 6 bases; nucleotides outside the gene matches: 9. Germline CDR1 SGHRS, CDR2 YFSETQ. This CDR3 reads CASRRTSGAVGEQYF. Incomplete CDR3 DNA: TGCGCCAGCAGACGGACTAGCGGGGCGGTTGGCGAG.

This clone has a count of ten or more. The DNA ends 3 residues before the CDR3 does, and the rest of the CDR3 is filled in from the germline J gene. The rearrangement joins TRBV5-5 to TRBJ1-4, with 7 nucleotides matching TRBD1. This CDR3 is 14 amino acids long. Germline CDR1 reads SGHKS; CDR2 reads YYEKEE (reference sequence). The V and J ends lost 3 bases and 4 bases, in that order; junction bases with no gene match: 3. This CDR3 is CASSSGQINEKLFF. CDR3 DNA, as far as it was read: TGTGCCAGCAGCTCGGGACAGATTAATGAAAAA.

This clone was detected many times. The read falls 3 residues short of the CDR3 end, and the missing part is taken from the germline J gene. The V and J genes are TRBV29-1 and TRBJ1-2, with TRBD1 matching over 7 bases. V trimming: 8 bases; J trimming: 1 base; junction bases outside the gene matches: 13. The V gene's germline CDR1 is SQVTM and CDR2 ANQGSEA. The CDR3 runs to 15 residues. The CDR3 DNA, read in part, is TGCAGCTGCTTTCGACCCGGGGACAGTAACTATGGC. Encoded protein: CSCFRPGDSNYG. The whole CDR3 is CSCFRPGDSNYGYTF. Full variable domain (rest looked up from reference TRBV29-1 and TRBJ1-2): SAVISQKPSRDICQRGTSLTIQCQVDSQVTMMFWYRQQPGQSLTLIATANQGSEATYESGFVIDKFPISRPNLTFSTLTVSNMSPEDSSIYLCSCFRPGDSNYGYTFGSGTRLTVV.

In this sample, this clone turned up many times. Read data end 3 residues before the CDR3 end; the end is taken from the germline J gene. The rearrangement uses TRBV6-2 or TRBV6-3 and TRBJ2-5, with unresolved D. Trimming cost V 0 bases and J 1 base, with 12 bases left between them. Germline V CDR1 and CDR2: MNHEY, SVGEGT. The CDR3 length is 16 residues. CDR3 DNA (partial): TGTGCCAGCAGTTACTCGAGGTTTCAGGCCCAAGAGACC. It specifies CASSYSRFQAQET. In full, the CDR3 is CASSYSRFQAQETQYF.

In its sample, this clone was seen many times. This specimen includes other DNA sequences encoding the same CDR3. The part of the CDR3 DNA that was read is TGTGCCAGCAGCTTGGCGCCTAGTAGCAGCACAGATACG. This codes for CASSLAPSSSTDT. The full CDR3 reads CASSLAPSSSTDTQYF. V and J are TRBV5-4 and TRBJ2-3; D remains unclear. Read coverage stops 3 residues before the CDR3 terminus; the germline J gene supplies the remainder. The germline V and J ends were trimmed by 0 bases and 0 bases, with 11 bases remaining between them. Germline V gene lookup returns CDR1 SGHNT and CDR2 YYREEE (reference sequence). The CDR3 has 16 amino acids.

This clone was counted ten times or more. The CDR3 goes on 3 residues after the read ends, and that part is filled in from the germline J gene. V is TRBV20-1 and J is TRBJ2-7; TRBD2 agrees at 10 bases. J lost 6 bases, V lost 1 base, and 12 bases had no gene match. The germline gives CDR1 DFQATT, CDR2 SNEGSKA (reference sequence). The CDR3 consists of 16 residues. The sequenced part of the CDR3 DNA is TGCAGTGCTAGAGGAGCTCTAGCGGGAGAGGCATCCGAG. This codes for CSARGALAGEASE. The entire CDR3 sequence reads CSARGALAGEASEQYF.

This clone was counted at least ten times. The CDR3 extends 3 residues past the end of the read, so its final part is completed from the germline J gene. The V call is TRBV7-8, the J call TRBJ2-7, with D perhaps matching TRBD2 (6 bases). Trimming took 1 base from V and 2 from J, leaving 12 bases between them. This CDR3 has 15 residues. Germline V gene data show CDR1 as SGHVS and CDR2 as FQNEAQ. The sequenced CDR3 bases are TGTGCCAGCAGCTTAGGGGCGGGACTTACCTACGAG. Residues: CASSLGAGLTYE. The full CDR3 protein reads CASSLGAGLTYEQYF.